The clone carrying this T cell receptor (beta chain) occurred once. Profiled with immunoSEQ multiplex PCR; TCRdb holds only in-frame clones, not every one. The sample holds about 85,000 clones, roughly 80% seen once. Trimming took 5 bases from V and 5 from J; bases not matched to a gene: 9. This CDR3 has 15 residues. Germline CDR1 reads SEHNR; CDR2 reads FQNEAQ (reference sequence). The sample comes from a study of blood T cell repertoires in COVID-19. Looking at the study overall: Acute and convalescent COVID-19 samples came from the United States, Italy and Spain. Sample material is recorded as cDNA or gDNA derived from T cells, B-cell-depleted T cells, or PBMCs.

V is TRBV7-9 and J is TRBJ2-3; 8 bases agree with TRBD2. Sequencing was performed on peripheral blood. The TCR sequence derives from a human donor in a cohort sampled during active COVID-19. DNA of the CDR3: TGTGCCAGCAGCCAACTGGCGGGGGGTCAAGATACGCAGTATTTT. Its translation: CASSQLAGGQDTQYF.